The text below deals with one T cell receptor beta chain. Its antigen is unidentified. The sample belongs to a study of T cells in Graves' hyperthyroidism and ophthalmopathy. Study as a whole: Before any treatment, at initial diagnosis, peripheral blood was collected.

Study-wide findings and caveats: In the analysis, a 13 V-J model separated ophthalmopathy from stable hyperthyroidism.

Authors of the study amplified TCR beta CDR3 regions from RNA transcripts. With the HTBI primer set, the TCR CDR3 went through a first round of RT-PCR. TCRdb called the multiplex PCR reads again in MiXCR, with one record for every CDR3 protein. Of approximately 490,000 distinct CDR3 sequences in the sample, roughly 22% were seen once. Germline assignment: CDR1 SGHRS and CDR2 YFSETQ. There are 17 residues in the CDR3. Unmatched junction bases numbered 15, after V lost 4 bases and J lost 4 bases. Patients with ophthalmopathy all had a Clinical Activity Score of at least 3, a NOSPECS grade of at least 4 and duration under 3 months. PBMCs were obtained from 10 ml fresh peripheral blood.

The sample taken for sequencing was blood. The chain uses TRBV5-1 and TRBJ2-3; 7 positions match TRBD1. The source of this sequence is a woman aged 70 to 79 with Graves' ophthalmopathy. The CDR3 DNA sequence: TGCGCCAGCAGCCCTATACCCGACAGGGTACGAGCAGATACGCAGTATTTT. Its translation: CASSPIPDRVRADTQYF.